The rows below give T cell receptor beta chains drawn from one sample of a study of T cell responses to AZD1222 COVID-19 vaccine. Repertoires were generated with immunoSEQ multiplex PCR, while TCRdb's copy carries only in-frame clones and drops some. The table shows around 78,000 clones, with around four fifths occurring only once. The source was peripheral blood, collected on day 0 of AZD1222 vaccination. The receptors come from an adult in good health. Each CDR3 is given with its conserved first and last residue. D genes are given only for firm matches. Clone sizes are given selectively: once, few, many, or a class where the clone is expanded.

CDR3: CASSHLRDSSDGYTF; DNA: TGTGCTAGCAGCCACCTCAGGGACTCATCCGATGGCTACACCTTC; J: TRBJ1-2; size: -; V: TRBV7-7; D: -
CDR3: CASRSLGGNEKLFF; DNA: TGTGCCAGCAGGTCGCTAGGGGGCAATGAAAAACTGTTTTTT; J: TRBJ1-4; size: -; V: TRBV27; D: TRBD1
CDR3: CASRQGAKNYGYTF; DNA: TGTGCCAGCAGACAGGGGGCCAAAAACTATGGCTACACCTTC; J: TRBJ1-2; size: once; V: TRBV6-6; D: TRBD1
CDR3: CASSAGTGGTQPQHF; DNA: TGTGCCAGCAGTGCCGGGACAGGGGGAACTCAGCCCCAGCATTTT; J: TRBJ1-5; size: -; V: TRBV27; D: TRBD1
CDR3: CASSQGTDSYNEQFF; DNA: TGCGCCAGCAGCCAAGGGACAGACTCCTACAATGAGCAGTTCTTC; J: TRBJ2-1; size: -; V: TRBV4-1; D: -
CDR3: CASRQRRGQRDNEQFF; DNA: TGTGCCAGCAGGCAGCGGCGGGGGCAACGGGACAATGAGCAGTTCTTC; J: TRBJ2-1; size: -; V: TRBV7-9; D: -
CDR3: CASSPQTGGSGNTIYF; DNA: TGTGCCAGCAGCCCACAAACAGGGGGTTCTGGAAACACCATATATTTT; J: TRBJ1-3; size: -; V: TRBV7-6; D: TRBD1
CDR3: CASSLGAPPTNEKLFF; DNA: TGTGCCAGCAGCTTGGGGGCCCCGCCAACTAATGAAAAACTGTTTTTT; J: TRBJ1-4; size: -; V: TRBV5-5; D: -
CDR3: CASSSDRNTIYF; DNA: TGCGCCAGCAGCTCTGACAGGAACACCATATATTTT; J: TRBJ1-3; size: -; V: TRBV5-1; D: -
CDR3: CASTLDLAGSPNEQFF; DNA: TGTGCCAGCACCCTAGACCTAGCCGGGAGTCCCAATGAGCAGTTCTTC; J: TRBJ2-1; size: -; V: TRBV2; D: -
CDR3: CASRLGGQDYGYTF; DNA: TGTGCCAGTAGGCTTGGGGGACAGGACTATGGCTACACCTTC; J: TRBJ1-2; size: -; V: TRBV19; D: TRBD1
CDR3: CASSRTVAGGLKDTQYF; DNA: TGTGCCAGCAGCCGTACCGTAGCGGGAGGGTTAAAAGATACGCAGTATTTT; J: TRBJ2-3; size: -; V: TRBV9; D: TRBD2
CDR3: CASSLGQGYNSPLHF; DNA: TGTGCCAGCAGCTTAGGCCAGGGTTATAATTCACCCCTCCACTTT; J: TRBJ1-6; size: few; V: TRBV13; D: -
CDR3: CASSSSGADSYNEQFF; DNA: TGTGCCAGCAGTTCTAGCGGAGCAGACTCCTACAATGAGCAGTTCTTC; J: TRBJ2-1; size: -; V: TRBV2; D: TRBD2
CDR3: CASSLVGLTLDEQFF; DNA: TGTGCCAGCAGCTTAGTAGGTCTTACTCTCGATGAGCAGTTCTTC; J: TRBJ2-1; size: -; V: TRBV7-2; D: -
CDR3: CASRGQAHSYNEQFF; DNA: TGCGCCAGCAGAGGGCAGGCCCACTCCTACAATGAGCAGTTCTTC; J: TRBJ2-1; size: -; V: TRBV4-1; D: -
CDR3: CASSTGGNTGELFF; DNA: TGTGCCAGCAGCACAGGGGGGAACACCGGGGAGCTGTTTTTT; J: TRBJ2-2; size: -; V: TRBV7-3; D: TRBD1
CDR3: CASSPQALDSYEQYF; DNA: TGTGCCAGCAGCCCCCAGGCACTGGACTCCTACGAGCAGTACTTC; J: TRBJ2-7; size: -; V: TRBV9; D: -
CDR3: CASSLWPQRGQANTGELFF; DNA: TGTGCCAGCAGCTTATGGCCTCAGCGGGGACAAGCGAACACCGGGGAGCTGTTTTTT; J: TRBJ2-2; size: -; V: TRBV7-9; D: -
CDR3: CASSSRQGGSYNEQFF; DNA: TGCGCCAGCAGCTCTCGACAGGGGGGCTCCTACAATGAGCAGTTCTTC; J: TRBJ2-1; size: -; V: TRBV5-1; D: TRBD1
CDR3: CASSQEGTYNYGYTF; DNA: TGCGCCAGCAGCCAAGAAGGGACTTACAACTATGGCTACACCTTC; J: TRBJ1-2; size: -; V: TRBV4-1; D: -
CDR3: CATSRDQGGEKLFF; DNA: TGTGCCACCAGCAGAGATCAGGGCGGTGAAAAACTGTTTTTT; J: TRBJ1-4; size: -; V: TRBV15; D: -
CDR3: CASSLSRGGTEAFF; DNA: TGTGCCAGCAGCCTCTCCCGGGGAGGCACTGAAGCTTTCTTT; J: TRBJ1-1; size: -; V: TRBV6-5; D: -
CDR3: CASSLGWGSSGNTIYF; DNA: TGCGCCAGCAGCTTGGGGTGGGGGAGCTCTGGAAACACCATATATTTT; J: TRBJ1-3; size: -; V: TRBV5-1; D: -
CDR3: CASSHPRRGPSGGAYEQYF; DNA: TGTGCCAGCAGCCACCCCCGCAGGGGCCCTAGCGGGGGCGCATACGAGCAGTACTTC; J: TRBJ2-7; size: -; V: TRBV4-2; D: TRBD2
CDR3: CSGGSGGTQYF; DNA: TGCAGCGGTGGATCTGGAGGTACGCAGTATTTT; J: TRBJ2-3; size: -; V: TRBV29-1; D: -
CDR3: CASSIQGANGYGYTF; DNA: TGTGCCAGTAGTATACAGGGGGCGAATGGCTATGGCTACACCTTC; J: TRBJ1-2; size: -; V: TRBV19; D: TRBD1
CDR3: CATSRDGLADNEQFF; DNA: TGTGCCACCAGCAGAGATGGACTAGCGGACAATGAGCAGTTCTTC; J: TRBJ2-1; size: -; V: TRBV15; D: TRBD2
CDR3: CASSREAAGRGYTF; DNA: TGTGCCAGCAGCCGCGAGGCAGCGGGGCGAGGCTACACCTTC; J: TRBJ1-2; size: -; V: TRBV5-4; D: -
CDR3: CATQTFSGANVLTF; DNA: TGTGCCACCCAAACTTTCTCTGGGGCCAACGTCCTGACTTTC; J: TRBJ2-6; size: -; V: TRBV19; D: -
CDR3: CASSEGAKTGNQPQHF; DNA: TGTGCCAGCAGTGAAGGGGCAAAAACGGGCAATCAGCCCCAGCATTTT; J: TRBJ1-5; size: -; V: TRBV2; D: -
CDR3: CASTLERVNTEAFF; DNA: TGTGCCAGTACCCTCGAGAGAGTGAACACTGAAGCTTTCTTT; J: TRBJ1-1; size: -; V: TRBV19; D: -
CDR3: CASSLYRGRDGYTF; DNA: TGTGCCAGCAGCTTGTACAGGGGACGCGATGGCTACACCTTC; J: TRBJ1-2; size: -; V: TRBV5-6; D: TRBD1
CDR3: CASSLRGGETQYF; DNA: TGTGCCAGCAGTTTAAGGGGCGGCGAGACCCAGTACTTC; J: TRBJ2-5; size: -; V: TRBV13; D: -
CDR3: CARRTAGTGDTDTQYF; DNA: TGTGCCAGAAGGACTGCCGGGACAGGGGACACAGATACGCAGTATTTT; J: TRBJ2-3; size: once; V: TRBV5-3; D: TRBD1
CDR3: CASSLGTGPYTEAFF; DNA: TGTGCCAGCAGTCTCGGGACAGGGCCATACACTGAAGCTTTCTTT; J: TRBJ1-1; size: -; V: TRBV6-5; D: TRBD1
CDR3: CACGLGASYEQYF; DNA: TGTGCCTGTGGATTGGGGGCATCCTACGAGCAGTACTTC; J: TRBJ2-7; size: -; V: TRBV30; D: -
CDR3: CASSREGGGSRVGLTDTQYF; DNA: TGTGCCAGCAGCCGCGAAGGGGGGGGATCTCGTGTGGGCCTCACAGATACGCAGTATTTT; J: TRBJ2-3; size: -; V: TRBV2; D: -
CDR3: CSAGLLDEQFF; DNA: TGCAGTGCCGGTCTGCTTGATGAGCAGTTCTTC; J: TRBJ2-1; size: -; V: TRBV20-1; D: -
CDR3: CASSQGGVVPDTQYF; DNA: TGCGCCAGCAGCCAAGGTGGCGTTGTCCCAGATACGCAGTATTTT; J: TRBJ2-3; size: -; V: TRBV4-3; D: -